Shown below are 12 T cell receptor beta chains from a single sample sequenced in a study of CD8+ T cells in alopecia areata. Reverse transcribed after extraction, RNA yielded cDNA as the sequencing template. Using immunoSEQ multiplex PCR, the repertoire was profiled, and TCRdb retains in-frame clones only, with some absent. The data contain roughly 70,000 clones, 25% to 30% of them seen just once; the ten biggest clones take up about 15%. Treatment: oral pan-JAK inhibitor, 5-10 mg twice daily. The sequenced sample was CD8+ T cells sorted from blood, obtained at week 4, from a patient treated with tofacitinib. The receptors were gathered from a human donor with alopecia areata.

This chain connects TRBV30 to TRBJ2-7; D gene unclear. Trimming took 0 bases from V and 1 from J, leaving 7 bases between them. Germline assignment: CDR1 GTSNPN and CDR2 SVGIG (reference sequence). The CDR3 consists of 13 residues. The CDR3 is CAWSVLGSYEQYF. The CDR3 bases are TGTGCCTGGAGTGTCTTAGGTTCCTACGAGCAGTACTTC.

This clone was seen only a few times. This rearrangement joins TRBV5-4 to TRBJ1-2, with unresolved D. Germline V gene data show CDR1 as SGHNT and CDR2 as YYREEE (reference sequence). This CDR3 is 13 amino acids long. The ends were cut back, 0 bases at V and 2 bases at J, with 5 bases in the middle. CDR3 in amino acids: CASSLAVNYGYTF. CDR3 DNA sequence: TGTGCCAGCAGCTTGGCCGTAAACTATGGCTACACCTTC. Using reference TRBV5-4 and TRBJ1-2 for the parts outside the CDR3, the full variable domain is ETGVTQSPTHLIKTRGQQVTLRCSSQSGHNTVSWYQQALGQGPQFIFQYYREEENGRGNFPPRFSGLQFPNYSSELNVNALELDDSALYLCASSLAVNYGYTFGSGTRLTVV.

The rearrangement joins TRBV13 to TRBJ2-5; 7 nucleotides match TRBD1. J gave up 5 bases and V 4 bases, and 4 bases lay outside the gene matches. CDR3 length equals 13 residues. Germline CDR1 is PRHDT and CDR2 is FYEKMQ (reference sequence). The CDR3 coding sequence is TGTGCCAGCAGCTCGACAGGGTATGAGACCCAGTACTTC. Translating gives CASSSTGYETQYF.

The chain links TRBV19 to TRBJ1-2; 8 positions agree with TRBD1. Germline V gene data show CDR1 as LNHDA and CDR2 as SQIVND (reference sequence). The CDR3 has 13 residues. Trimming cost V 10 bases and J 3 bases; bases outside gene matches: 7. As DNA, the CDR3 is TGTGCCAAAAGGACAGGGAACGACTATGGCTACACCTTC. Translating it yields CAKRTGNDYGYTF.

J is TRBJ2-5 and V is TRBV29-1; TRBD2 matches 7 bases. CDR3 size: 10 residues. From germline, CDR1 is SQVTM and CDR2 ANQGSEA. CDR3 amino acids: CSGGMETQYF. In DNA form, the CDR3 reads TGCTCGGGAGGTATGGAGACCCAGTACTTC. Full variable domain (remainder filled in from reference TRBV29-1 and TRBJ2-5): SAVISQKPSRDICQRGTSLTIQCQVDSQVTMMFWYRQQPGQSLTLIATANQGSEATYESGFVIDKFPISRPNLTFSTLTVSNMSPEDSSIYLCSGGMETQYFGPGTRLLVL.

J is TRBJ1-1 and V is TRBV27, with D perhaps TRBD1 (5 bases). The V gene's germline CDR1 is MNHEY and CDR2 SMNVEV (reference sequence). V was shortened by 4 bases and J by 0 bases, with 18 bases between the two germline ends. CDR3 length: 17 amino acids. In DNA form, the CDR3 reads TGTGCCAGCAGTTCAATAAGCGGCGGGGCCCTGAACACTGAAGCTTTCTTT. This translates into CASSSISGGALNTEAFF.

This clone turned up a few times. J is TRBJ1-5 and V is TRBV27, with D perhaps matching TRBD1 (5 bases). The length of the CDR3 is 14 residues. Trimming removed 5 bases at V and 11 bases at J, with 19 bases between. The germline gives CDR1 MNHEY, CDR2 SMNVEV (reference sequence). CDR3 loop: CASSAGTALKTQHF. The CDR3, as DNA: TGTGCCAGCAGTGCCGGGACGGCTCTAAAGACCCAGCATTTT.

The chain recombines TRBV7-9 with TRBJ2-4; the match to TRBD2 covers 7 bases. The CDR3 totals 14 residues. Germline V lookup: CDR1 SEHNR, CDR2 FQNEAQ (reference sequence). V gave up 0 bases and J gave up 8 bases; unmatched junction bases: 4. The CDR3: CASSLAGGPDIQYF. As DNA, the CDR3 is TGTGCCAGCAGCTTAGCGGGAGGGCCGGACATTCAGTACTTC. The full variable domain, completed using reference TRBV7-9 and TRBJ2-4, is DTGVSQNPRHKITKRGQNVTFRCDPISEHNRLYWYRQTLGQGPEFLTYFQNEAQLEKSRLLSDRFSAERPKGSFSTLEIQRTEQGDSAMYLCASSLAGGPDIQYFGAGTRLSVL.

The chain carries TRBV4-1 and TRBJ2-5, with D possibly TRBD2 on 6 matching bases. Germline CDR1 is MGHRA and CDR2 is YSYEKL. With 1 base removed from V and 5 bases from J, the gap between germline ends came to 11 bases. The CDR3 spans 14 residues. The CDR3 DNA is TGCGCCAGCAGCCAAGGCGGGGCGCAGGAGACCCAGTACTTC. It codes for CASSQGGAQETQYF.

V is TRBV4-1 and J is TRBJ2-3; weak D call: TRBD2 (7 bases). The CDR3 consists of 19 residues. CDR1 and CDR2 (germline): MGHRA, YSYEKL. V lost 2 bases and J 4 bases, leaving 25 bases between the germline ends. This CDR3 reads CASSQFWGAVREIPDTQYF. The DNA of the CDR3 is TGCGCCAGCAGCCAATTTTGGGGGGCGGTGCGGGAGATCCCAGATACGCAGTATTTT.

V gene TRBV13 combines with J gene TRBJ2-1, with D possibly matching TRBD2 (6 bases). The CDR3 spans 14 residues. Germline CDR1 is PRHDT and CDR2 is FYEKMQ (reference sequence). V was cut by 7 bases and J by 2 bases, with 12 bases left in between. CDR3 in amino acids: CASTTGVAYNEQFF. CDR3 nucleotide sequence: TGTGCCAGCACCACGGGAGTGGCCTACAATGAGCAGTTCTTC.

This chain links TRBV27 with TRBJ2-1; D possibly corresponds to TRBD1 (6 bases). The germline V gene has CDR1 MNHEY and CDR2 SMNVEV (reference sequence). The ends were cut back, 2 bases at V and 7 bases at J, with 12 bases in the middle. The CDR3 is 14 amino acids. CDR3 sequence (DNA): TGTGCCAGCAGTTTAGGGACAAGAAGGAATGAGCAGTTCTTC. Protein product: CASSLGTRRNEQFF.